This is a list of T cell receptor beta chains from one sample in a study of blood T cell repertoires in COVID-19. The table came from immunoSEQ multiplex PCR; TCRdb's copy has only in-frame clones and leaves some out. Here the sample spans roughly 150,000 clones, roughly 85% being singletons. Material: PBMCs or T cells enriched from blood (not recorded which). These receptors were taken from a woman in her sixties or seventies in a cohort exposed to, infected with or recovered from COVID-19 (not recorded which). Both conserved end residues are part of each CDR3. D genes are given only for firm matches. Expanded clones are given a class, and other clones once, few, many or no size at all.

v_gene	d_gene	j_gene	abundance	CDR3nt	CDR3aa
TRBV4-3	TRBD1	TRBJ1-2	few	TGCGCCAGCAGCCAAGATTGGCGACAGGGCTTTTATGGCTACACCTTC	CASSQDWRQGFYGYTF
TRBV10-3	TRBD1	TRBJ2-7	once	TGTGCCAACGGACAGGGCTACGAGCAGTACTTC	CANGQGYEQYF
TRBV12-5	TRBD2	TRBJ2-2	-	TGTGCTAGTGCCCCGGGACTAGCGGGCGGGGAGCTGTTTTTT	CASAPGLAGGELFF
TRBV6-6	TRBD1	TRBJ2-7	-	TGTGCCAGCACCCTAACAGGGGGCGGCTCCTACGAGCAGTACTTC	CASTLTGGGSYEQYF
TRBV7-9	-	TRBJ2-5	-	TGTGCCAGCAGCTTAGGGCGGGGATACTTACAAGAGACCCAGTACTTC	CASSLGRGYLQETQYF
TRBV11-2	-	TRBJ2-7	-	TGTGCCAGCAGCTTGAGTAGAGCCTACGAGCAGTACTTC	CASSLSRAYEQYF
TRBV24-1	TRBD1	TRBJ2-3	-	TGTGCCACCAGTAGGCAGGGGGCGGGAGATACGCAGTATTTT	CATSRQGAGDTQYF
TRBV24-1	TRBD2	TRBJ2-1	-	TGTGCCACCAGTGCTCTCAGTAGCGGGAGGGCCGGGTATAACCAGTTCTTC	CATSALSSGRAGYNQFF
TRBV28	TRBD1	TRBJ1-6	-	TGTGCCAGCAGGCTACAGGGGCCGAATAATTCACCCCTCCACTTT	CASRLQGPNNSPLHF
TRBV5-4	-	TRBJ1-3	-	TGTGCCAGCAGCTTGGGAGGCCCACAGGCGTCTGGAAACACCATATATTTT	CASSLGGPQASGNTIYF
TRBV5-4	TRBD2	TRBJ2-1	-	TGTGCCAGCTCCGGGACTAGCGGGGGGAATGAGCAGTTCTTC	CASSGTSGGNEQFF
TRBV28	TRBD1	TRBJ2-3	once	TGTGCCAGCAGTTCGCCCGGACAGGGTGCAGATACGCAGTATTTT	CASSSPGQGADTQYF
TRBV7-8	TRBD2	TRBJ2-2	once	TGTGCCAGCAGGCCTACTAGCGGGAGGGGCACCGGGGAGCTGTTTTTT	CASRPTSGRGTGELFF
TRBV5-1	-	TRBJ2-1	-	TGCGCCAGCAGCTTGGTTTGGGGGGTAGTTTTATCCTACAATGAGCAGTTCTTC	CASSLVWGVVLSYNEQFF
TRBV5-4	-	TRBJ2-3	once	TGTGCCAGCAGCCCTCGGGAGAGGAGCACAGATACGCAGTATTTT	CASSPRERSTDTQYF
TRBV7-2	TRBD2	TRBJ2-5	-	TGTGCCAGCAGCCCCTTTTCCATCGGGGGGGAGACCCAGTACTTC	CASSPFSIGGETQYF
TRBV19	TRBD1	TRBJ2-3	-	TGTGCCCAAGACGAGGGGGCCTTTGATACGCAGTATTTT	CAQDEGAFDTQYF
TRBV9	-	TRBJ1-6	-	TGTGCCAGCAGCGTGGGATACGACTACTCCTATAATTCACCCCTCCACTTT	CASSVGYDYSYNSPLHF
TRBV10-2	-	TRBJ2-1	-	TGCGCCAGCAGTGATTTCGATGAGCAGTTCTTC	CASSDFDEQFF
TRBV5-1	-	TRBJ2-7	-	TGCGCCAGCAGCTTGGGGTTTACTTCCTACGAGCAGTACTTC	CASSLGFTSYEQYF
TRBV7-2	TRBD2	TRBJ2-7	few	TGTGCCAGCACCCCGACTAGCTCCTCCTACGAGCAGTACTTC	CASTPTSSSYEQYF
TRBV5-1	TRBD2	TRBJ2-3	-	TGCGCCAGCAGTTGGGGGGCTAGCGGGAGCTCAGATACGCAGTATTTT	CASSWGASGSSDTQYF
TRBV2	-	TRBJ1-4	-	TGTGCCAGCAGTTCTGTGACAGGATCTAATGAAAAACTGTTTTTT	CASSSVTGSNEKLFF
TRBV4-1	TRBD2	TRBJ2-1	-	TGCGCCAGCAGCCAAGCCGCCTCAATTAGCGGGAGTTTGGATGAGCAGTTCTTC	CASSQAASISGSLDEQFF
TRBV5-4	TRBD2	TRBJ2-1	-	TGTGCCAGCAGCTTGTATCGGGGCGGGAGGTCTTACAATGAGCAGTTCTTC	CASSLYRGGRSYNEQFF
TRBV19	-	TRBJ1-1	-	TGTGCCAGTAGTGACCCGGGGGGAACGAACACTGAAGCTTTCTTT	CASSDPGGTNTEAFF
TRBV6-5	-	TRBJ2-1	-	TGTGCCAGCAGTCAGGGGTCCTACAATGAGCAGTTCTTC	CASSQGSYNEQFF
TRBV4-3	-	TRBJ1-4	-	TGCGCCAGCAGCCAAGATACGGGGTATGCAACTAATGAAAAACTGTTTTTT	CASSQDTGYATNEKLFF
TRBV10-3	-	TRBJ1-5	few	TGTGCCATCAGTGAGTCGTTAAGGGGGGGCTTTAGTCAGCCCCAGCATTTT	CAISESLRGGFSQPQHF
TRBV12-3/TRBV12-4	-	TRBJ1-2	-	TGTGCCAGCAGAACTACATATGGCTACACCTTC	CASRTTYGYTF
TRBV7-9	TRBD1	TRBJ1-2	-	TGTGCCAGCAGCTTTGCACAGGGGAGGATCGGTGGCTACACCTTC	CASSFAQGRIGGYTF
TRBV11-2	TRBD2	TRBJ2-5	-	TGTGCCAGCAGCGTAACTACCGGGACTAGCGGGAGGTTGACCCAGTACTTC	CASSVTTGTSGRLTQYF
TRBV10-3	-	TRBJ2-3	-	TGTGCCATCAGGGGGGCGGCTATCACAGATACGCAGTATTTT	CAIRGAAITDTQYF
TRBV11-3	-	TRBJ2-5	-	TGTGCCAGCAGCTTAGATCGGGAGACCCAGTACTTC	CASSLDRETQYF
TRBV29-1	TRBD2	TRBJ2-7	-	TGCAGCGTAGGCTTGGTAGCGGGGTACGGTGGAGGGCAGTACTTC	CSVGLVAGYGGGQYF
TRBV5-1	-	TRBJ2-7	-	TGCGCCAGCAGCTTGTTGGGAAGGGGCTCCGAGCAGTACTTC	CASSLLGRGSEQYF
TRBV7-2	TRBD1	TRBJ2-7	-	TGTGCCAGCAGCTCCGGACAGGGGGTCGACGAGCAGTACTTC	CASSSGQGVDEQYF
TRBV5-1	TRBD1	TRBJ2-1	-	TGCGCCAGCAGCTGGGACAGGGGGAATGAGCAGTTCTTC	CASSWDRGNEQFF